A single sample gave rise to the 28 T cell receptor beta chains below, sequenced in a study of shared clonotypes between healthy human individuals. Clones were read by immunoSEQ multiplex PCR, and TCRdb kept only the in-frame ones, dropping some. The sample has about 2.2 million clones, 90% to 95% seen once; the top ten hold 1.5% to 2%. CD8 cells classed as naive were CD45RO-negative and positively selected for CCR7, excluding terminally differentiated effector memory CD45RA+ cells. The sequencing input was naive CD8+ T cells from PBMCs. The source of these receptors is a man between 18 and 29 years old in good health. Some clones in this sample may be carry-over from other donors' samples.

This clone was counted a single time. V and J are TRBV29-1 and TRBJ2-7, with 13 bases identical to TRBD2. Germline V gene lookup returns CDR1 SQVTM and CDR2 ANQGSEA. The CDR3 extends over 14 amino acids. The trim removed 5 bases at V and 2 bases at J, leaving 3 bases unmatched. The CDR3 spells CSVSLAGGPYEQYF. The CDR3 DNA follows: TGCAGCGTTTCACTAGCGGGAGGGCCCTACGAGCAGTACTTC.

The CDR3 here is CASSIGWDTPGNIQYF. CDR3 DNA: TGTGCCAGTAGTATAGGATGGGACACACCCGGGAACATTCAGTACTTC. The rearrangement joins TRBV19 to TRBJ2-4; possible D gene TRBD1, 6 bases. Germline V gives CDR1 LNHDA, CDR2 SQIVND (reference sequence). V shed 1 base and J shed 7 bases, with 17 bases lying between them. The CDR3 loop spans 16 amino acids.

The chain is built from TRBV28 and TRBJ1-5; 10 bases align to TRBD1. This CDR3 region has 16 residues. V gave up 5 bases and J gave up 4 bases; unmatched junction bases: 8. Germline values: CDR1 MDHEN, CDR2 SYDVKM. The CDR3 protein is CASSPETGGRNQPQHF. CDR3 nucleotides: TGTGCCAGCAGTCCCGAGACAGGGGGCCGGAATCAGCCCCAGCATTTT.

This clone showed up just once. The chain employs TRBV10-1 and TRBJ2-7, with TRBD1 identical over 7 bases. Germline V gene data show CDR1 as WNHNN and CDR2 as SYGVQD (reference sequence). Germline trimming cut 0 bases from V and 4 bases from J; bases unmatched to any gene: 9. The CDR3 runs to 16 residues. DNA for the CDR3: TGCGCCAGCAGTGAGTCGATCGGGACAGCCACGTACGAGCAGTACTTC. Amino acid sequence: CASSESIGTATYEQYF.

The rearrangement joins TRBV27 to TRBJ1-5; 8 positions agree with TRBD1. The CDR3 consists of 16 residues. The J segment lost 0 bases and the V segment lost 6 bases, leaving 7 bases of the junction unmatched. Germline CDR1 reads MNHEY; CDR2 reads SMNVEV (reference sequence). CDR3 loop: CASRSTGVNSNQPQHF. Here the CDR3 DNA reads TGTGCCAGCAGGTCGACAGGGGTCAATAGCAATCAGCCCCAGCATTTT.

The chain has TRBV7-9 and TRBJ2-7, with TRBD2 matching over 7 bases. Looked up from germline, CDR1 is SEHNR and CDR2 is FQNEAQ (reference sequence). Trimming cost V 0 bases and J 1 base; bases outside gene matches: 3. This CDR3 is 15 amino acids long. The CDR3 region is CASSLARTRSYEQYF. The CDR3 DNA reads TGTGCCAGCAGCTTAGCTAGGACTAGGTCCTACGAGCAGTACTTC. The full variable domain, rest sourced from reference TRBV7-9 and TRBJ2-7, is DTGVSQNPRHKITKRGQNVTFRCDPISEHNRLYWYRQTLGQGPEFLTYFQNEAQLEKSRLLSDRFSAERPKGSFSTLEIQRTEQGDSAMYLCASSLARTRSYEQYFGPGTRLTVT.

Of note for this clone: This same CDR3 is encoded by further DNA sequences in the sample. The V call is TRBV9, the J call TRBJ2-7, with a weak D call TRBD1 (6 bases). This CDR3 has 14 amino acids. V dropped 0 bases and J dropped 2 bases, with 9 bases sitting between them. Per germline, CDR1 SGDLS and CDR2 YYNGEE. Written as DNA, the CDR3 is TGTGCCAGCAGCGTAGGGCAGGGGCCCTACGAGCAGTACTTC. Amino acids: CASSVGQGPYEQYF.

The chain employs TRBV9 and TRBJ2-2, with D unresolved. V shed 1 base and J shed 5 bases, with 15 bases lying between them. There are 16 residues in the CDR3. Germline values: CDR1 SGDLS, CDR2 YYNGEE. This CDR3 is CASSVSNFERTGELFF. The CDR3 coding sequence is TGTGCCAGCAGCGTATCAAACTTCGAGAGGACCGGGGAGCTGTTTTTT.

CDR3 DNA sequence: TGCGCCAGCAGCCAAGATTGGCCGGGCAATCAGCCCCAGCATTTT. Its translation: CASSQDWPGNQPQHF. V and J are TRBV4-3 and TRBJ1-5; no firm D call. CDR3 size: 15 residues. The V end was cut by 0 bases, the J end by 2 bases, with 8 bases between. Germline V CDR1 and CDR2: LGHNA, YSLEER.

The chain employs TRBV6-5 and TRBJ2-7; unclear D gene. The CDR3 length is 13 residues. V was cut by 2 bases and J by 4 bases, with 9 bases left in between. Germline V gene sequence: CDR1 MNHEY, CDR2 SVGAGI. CDR3 bases: TGTGCCAGCAGTTACGGGCCGCATTACGAGCAGTACTTC. Amino acids: CASSYGPHYEQYF.

The gene calls are TRBV5-5 and TRBJ1-2, with a weak D call TRBD1 (5 bases). The V and J ends lost 0 bases and 6 bases respectively, with 9 bases between them. The CDR3 is made up of 13 amino acids. Germline CDR1 and CDR2: SGHKS and YYEKEE (reference sequence). The CDR3 DNA reads as TGTGCCAGCAGCTTGGTAGGGACTCATGGCTACACCTTC. It specifies CASSLVGTHGYTF. The variable domain in full, with the rest retrieved from reference TRBV5-5 and TRBJ1-2, is DAGVTQSPTHLIKTRGQQVTLRCSPISGHKSVSWYQQVLGQGPQFIFQYYEKEERGRGNFPDRFSARQFPNYSSELNVNALLLGDSALYLCASSLVGTHGYTFGSGTRLTVV.

This chain uses TRBV6-1 with TRBJ2-5; D perhaps matches TRBD1 (6 bases). The CDR3 runs 15 residues. The germline V gene encodes CDR1 MNHNS and CDR2 SASEGT. V was clipped by 0 bases and J by 3 bases, with 11 bases between them. Here the CDR3 reads CASSEAQGLEETQYF. The CDR3 DNA sequence: TGTGCCAGCAGTGAAGCGCAGGGGCTAGAAGAGACCCAGTACTTC.

With regard to this clone: In the same sample, other DNA sequences code for this CDR3. This rearrangement joins TRBV11-2 to TRBJ1-1; the D is unclear. CDR3 length: 13 residues. CDR1 and CDR2 (germline): SGHAT, FQNNGV. The V gene lost 3 bases and the J gene lost 3 bases, with 8 bases spanning the gap. The DNA of the CDR3 is TGTGCCAGCAGCTTGGCGGGTGACACTGAAGCTTTCTTT. Residues: CASSLAGDTEAFF. The variable domain in full, with the rest retrieved from reference TRBV11-2 and TRBJ1-1, is EAGVAQSPRYKIIEKRQSVAFWCNPISGHATLYWYQQILGQGPKLLIQFQNNGVVDDSQLPKDRFSAERLKGVDSTLKIQPAKLEDSAVYLCASSLAGDTEAFFGQGTRLTVV.

V and J are TRBV28 and TRBJ2-7, with D hard to call. The CDR3 covers 14 residues. V lost 0 bases, J lost 3 bases, and 9 bases lay in between. Germline CDR1 reads MDHEN; CDR2 reads SYDVKM. This CDR3 reads CASSLWGGFYEQYF. The CDR3 DNA sequence: TGTGCCAGCAGTTTATGGGGCGGATTCTACGAGCAGTACTTC.

This clone showed up just once. The chain is built from TRBV29-1 and TRBJ2-7, with TRBD1 identical over 8 bases. The V segment lost 7 bases and the J segment 6 bases; nucleotides outside the gene matches: 5. The germline V gene has CDR1 SQVTM and CDR2 ANQGSEA. This CDR3 is 11 amino acids long. CDR3: CSAITGGEQYF. The CDR3 region has the DNA TGCAGCGCTATAACAGGGGGCGAGCAGTACTTC.

The V gene is TRBV4-1, the J gene TRBJ2-3; 8 bases agree with TRBD2. Germline loops: CDR1 MGHRA, CDR2 YSYEKL. This CDR3 has 16 residues. J gave up 7 bases and V 3 bases, and 12 bases lay outside the gene matches. The CDR3 coding sequence is TGCGCCAGCAGCCACAGATCGACAAGTAGCGGGAATACGCAGTATTTT. Translation: CASSHRSTSSGNTQYF.

The chain recombines TRBV27 with TRBJ2-2; 8 bases map to TRBD1. The V gene's germline CDR1 is MNHEY and CDR2 SMNVEV (reference sequence). Unmatched junction bases numbered 5, after V lost 2 bases and J lost 3 bases. CDR3 length: 16 residues. CDR3 sequence: CASSLPGQAYTGELFF. In DNA form, the CDR3 reads TGTGCCAGCAGTTTACCGGGACAGGCGTACACCGGGGAGCTGTTTTTT.

About this clone: The sample holds other DNA sequences that translate to the same CDR3. The chain employs TRBV7-9 and TRBJ1-2; 10 positions match TRBD1. The CDR3 runs 15 residues. CDR1 is SEHNR and CDR2 is FQNEAQ in the germline V gene (reference sequence). The J segment lost 6 bases and the V segment lost 1 base, leaving 5 bases of the junction unmatched. The CDR3 coding sequence is TGTGCCAGCAGCTTAGGCGCCGGGACAGGGGATGGCTACACCTTC. Translated: CASSLGAGTGDGYTF.

J is TRBJ2-5 and V is TRBV7-9; no clear D gene. V lost 5 bases and J lost 3, with 13 bases in between. This CDR3 is built from 14 residues. Germline V gene lookup returns CDR1 SEHNR and CDR2 FQNEAQ (reference sequence). The CDR3 DNA sequence: TGTGCCAGCAGCCTGGGATTCGGAAAAGAGACCCAGTACTTC. It codes for CASSLGFGKETQYF.

The chain has TRBV6-5 and TRBJ1-2; D is unclear. This CDR3 region has 13 residues. In germline, CDR1 is MNHEY, CDR2 SVGAGI. V dropped 0 bases and J dropped 8 bases, with 10 bases sitting between them. The CDR3 region is CASSYSLSTGYTF. The CDR3 coding sequence is TGTGCCAGCAGTTACTCGTTGAGTACCGGCTACACCTTC.

In its sample, this clone was seen a few times. V is TRBV13 and J is TRBJ1-1; D call uncertain. Germline V CDR1 and CDR2: PRHDT, FYEKMQ (reference sequence). Deletions cut 1 base from V and 3 bases from J, with 9 bases between. This CDR3 contains 14 residues. The CDR3 region is CASSLVHADTEAFF. CDR3 nucleotides: TGTGCCAGCAGCTTAGTGCATGCGGACACTGAAGCTTTCTTT.

This clone was found once. The V call is TRBV29-1, the J call TRBJ2-7, with 10 bases aligning to TRBD1. The CDR3 runs 13 residues. Germline V gene lookup returns CDR1 SQVTM and CDR2 ANQGSEA. After removal of 7 bases from V and 5 bases from J, the junction contained 8 bases not matched to a gene. In DNA form, the CDR3 reads TGCAGCGCCCGGGACAGGGGTTGGCACGAGCAGTACTTC. Translated: CSARDRGWHEQYF.

The CDR3 region has the DNA TGTGCCAGCAGGGCGGTGGGGTACCAAGAGACCCAGTACTTC. Its translation: CASRAVGYQETQYF. The gene calls are TRBV25-1 and TRBJ2-5; D not resolved. Trimming shortened V by 6 bases and J by 0 bases, and 11 bases separated the two germline ends. The CDR3 contains 14 residues. Germline values: CDR1 MGHDK, CDR2 SYGVNS.

This sequence joins TRBV7-3 and TRBJ1-5; D gene unclear. The germline V gene has CDR1 SGHTA and CDR2 FQGTGA. V was shortened by 2 bases and J by 6 bases, with 8 bases between the two germline ends. CDR3 length: 13 residues. The DNA of the CDR3 is TGTGCCAGCAGCTTATCCGGCGGTCAGCCCCAGCATTTT. This sequence encodes CASSLSGGQPQHF.

The chain carries TRBV6-1 and TRBJ1-1, with 7 positions matching TRBD1. Germline assignment: CDR1 MNHNS and CDR2 SASEGT. With 1 base clipped from V and 5 bases from J, the junction kept 4 bases outside the gene matches. The CDR3 length is 14 residues. The CDR3, as DNA: TGTGCCAGCAGTGAAGTGTCAGGGGGGACTGAAGCTTTCTTT. It is translated as CASSEVSGGTEAFF.

CDR3: CASSGGLNLGEQFF. CDR3 nucleotides: TGTGCCAGCAGTGGCGGACTGAACTTGGGTGAGCAGTTCTTC. This sequence joins TRBV28 and TRBJ2-1; tentative D call: TRBD2 (5 bases). Trimming pared 5 bases from V and 9 bases from J, leaving 17 bases between. CDR1 MDHEN and CDR2 SYDVKM come from the germline V gene. This CDR3 has 14 amino acids.

The V and J genes are TRBV11-2 and TRBJ2-7, with no clear D. Germline V gene data show CDR1 as SGHAT and CDR2 as FQNNGV. This CDR3 is built from 14 residues. V was trimmed by 3 bases and J by 3 bases, leaving 12 bases between them. CDR3 bases: TGTGCCAGCAGCTTTTGGTCAGGAAACTACGAGCAGTACTTC. As protein: CASSFWSGNYEQYF.

The rearrangement joins TRBV11-2 to TRBJ2-6, with D hard to call. Germline V gene data show CDR1 as SGHAT and CDR2 as FQNNGV. The CDR3 sequence is 15 residues long. V shed 5 bases and J shed 0 bases, with 8 bases lying between them. CDR3 protein: CASSHKSSGANVLTF. The CDR3 DNA reads as TGTGCCAGCAGCCACAAGAGCTCTGGGGCCAACGTCCTGACTTTC.